This T cell receptor beta chain is drawn from a study of T cell repertoires in ileal Crohn's disease. General study points: Postoperative endoscopy occurred within one year, median roughly 7.1 months.

Measured with immunoSEQ multiplex PCR; TCRdb has only the in-frame clones, and not every one. The data contain roughly 62,000 clones, roughly 89% of them singletons. V lost 5 bases and J lost 0, with 8 bases in between. The CDR3 extends over 13 amino acids. Looked up from germline, CDR1 is KGHSH and CDR2 is LQKENI. For this clone: The antigen is undetermined.

The time point here: neoterminal ileum biopsy at postoperative endoscopy, about 6 months after surgery. V usage is TRBV18 and J usage is TRBJ2-7, with D perhaps TRBD2 (5 bases). The sequencing sample was made of ileal tissue. The clonotype comes from an adult with Crohn's disease. CDR3 nucleotides: TGTGCCAGCTCAACCCGGGGCTCCTACGAGCAGTACTTC. It translates to CASSTRGSYEQYF.